A single T cell receptor beta chain is shown here with its context. The repertoire was sequenced with immunoSEQ multiplex PCR; TCRdb's copy has only in-frame clones and lacks some. The sample lists 80,000 to 100,000 clones; roughly 90% were seen once. The record originates from a study of cytomegalovirus exposure and HLA in healthy donors. V lost 4 bases, J lost 5 bases, and 8 bases stayed unmatched. From germline, CDR1 is MNHEY and CDR2 SMNVEV (reference sequence). The CDR3 is made up of 15 amino acids. Sequencing input: PBMCs. The chain uses TRBV27 and TRBJ2-1; 7 bases line up with TRBD2. The sequence was obtained from a man younger than 35 in good health and CMV-seropositive. CDR3 in amino acids: CASSSGTKINNEQFF. CDR3 nucleotides: TGTGCCAGCAGTTCGGGGACTAAAATAAACAATGAGCAGTTCTTC.